These 18 T cell receptor beta chains share one sample of origin, sequenced in a study of metastatic and nonmetastatic thyroid tumors. TCRdb ran MiXCR on the PCR reads. The sample gives some 20,000 clones, 22% of which show up once; roughly 7.8% is in the top ten. No treatment of any kind had been given to any patient before thyroid surgery. The sample taken for sequencing was adjacent normal tissue. The receptors come from a female donor with papillary thyroid cancer or a benign thyroid nodule (not recorded which). Some clones in this sample may be carry-over from other donors' samples.

This clone was counted at least ten times. The chain employs TRBV18 and TRBJ1-3, with D possibly TRBD1 on 5 matching bases. The CDR3 has 15 residues. Deletions cut 5 bases from V and 4 bases from J, with 15 bases between. Looked up from germline, CDR1 is KGHSH and CDR2 is LQKENI. DNA for the CDR3: TGTGCCAGCTCAGCGGGGACGGCCCAGGGAAACACCATATATTTT. As protein: CASSAGTAQGNTIYF.

This clone has a handful of counts. The chain carries TRBV6-1 and TRBJ1-2, with TRBD1 identical over 10 bases. V trimming: 10 bases; J trimming: 3 bases; junction bases outside the gene matches: 17. The germline V gene encodes CDR1 MNHNS and CDR2 SASEGT. This CDR3 is 17 amino acids long. In nucleotides, the CDR3 is TGTGCCACTCACAGGGACAGGGGCTTGATCATTGACTATGGCTACACCTTC. It translates to CATHRDRGLIIDYGYTF.

This clone was recorded a few times. V is TRBV19 and J is TRBJ2-6; D is unresolved. Looked up from germline, CDR1 is LNHDA and CDR2 is SQIVND (reference sequence). The ends were cut back, 2 bases at V and 0 bases at J, with 11 bases in the middle. The CDR3 is made up of 17 amino acids. DNA of the CDR3: TGTGCCAGTAGTATAATAGGAGAGAGCTCTGGGGCCAACGTCCTGACTTTC. This sequence encodes CASSIIGESSGANVLTF.

Only a few counts were recorded for this clone. The genes are TRBV10-2 and TRBJ2-7; D is unclear. Germline V gene data show CDR1 as WSHSY and CDR2 as SAAADI. The CDR3 is 11 residues long. With 4 bases removed from V and 4 bases from J, the gap between germline ends came to 5 bases. CDR3 residues: CASSVRYEQYF. In nucleotides, the CDR3 is TGCGCCAGCAGTGTCCGTTACGAGCAGTACTTC.

This clone was counted between two and nine times. The J gene is TRBJ2-7, the V gene TRBV2; 9 bases line up with TRBD1. The CDR3 extends over 15 amino acids. V shed 3 bases and J 5 bases; nucleotides not matched to a gene: 8. Germline V lookup: CDR1 SNHLY, CDR2 FYNNEI. The CDR3 DNA reads TGTGCCAGCAGTGAGAGGGCGGGACAGGGTAACGAGCAGTACTTC. This codes for CASSERAGQGNEQYF.

This clone was counted only a few times. This sequence joins TRBV25-1 and TRBJ1-2, with D uncertain. The CDR3 has 13 amino acids. CDR1 is MGHDK and CDR2 is SYGVNS in the germline V gene. The ends were cut back, 3 bases at V and 2 bases at J, with 7 bases in the middle. The CDR3 loop reads CASSEGPNYGYTF. In nucleotides, the CDR3 is TGTGCCAGCAGTGAGGGCCCGAACTATGGCTACACCTTC.

The CDR3 nucleotides read TGCAGTGCTAGACCAGGGACAGGTCGATATCAGCCCCAGCATTTT. This encodes CSARPGTGRYQPQHF. The chain has TRBV20-1 and TRBJ1-5; 8 nucleotides line up with TRBD1. V lost 2 bases to trimming and J lost 5 bases; unmatched junction nucleotides: 8. The CDR3 is made up of 15 amino acids. Germline values: CDR1 DFQATT, CDR2 SNEGSKA (reference sequence).

In its sample, this clone is medium-sized (0.01 to 0.1%). The V call is TRBV10-1, the J call TRBJ2-1; D unclear. The CDR3 has 14 residues. Trimming cost V 5 bases and J 4 bases, with 12 bases left between them. CDR1 WNHNN and CDR2 SYGVQD come from the germline V gene (reference sequence). CDR3 protein: CASSPLLGYNEQFF. The CDR3, as DNA: TGCGCCAGCAGTCCCCTCCTTGGATACAATGAGCAGTTCTTC.

This clone was recorded many times. This rearrangement joins TRBV6-5 to TRBJ1-1, with D hard to call. Germline loops: CDR1 MNHEY, CDR2 SVGAGI. V lost 0 bases and J lost 0, with 8 bases in between. The CDR3 has 15 residues. This CDR3 is CASSYSWVMNTEAFF. The CDR3 nucleotides read TGTGCCAGCAGTTACTCCTGGGTTATGAACACTGAAGCTTTCTTT.

This clone was seen a handful of times. The rearrangement uses TRBV15 and TRBJ2-5; D remains unclear. The CDR3 covers 15 residues. The germline V and J ends were trimmed by 1 base and 2 bases, with 11 bases remaining between them. Germline CDR1 LNHNV, CDR2 YYDKDF (reference sequence). In DNA, the CDR3 is TGTGCCACCAGCAGAGGGTTAGCTGAACAAGAGACCCAGTACTTC. Amino acids: CATSRGLAEQETQYF.

The V call is TRBV11-2, the J call TRBJ1-5, with a possible D match to TRBD1 (6 bases). V was trimmed by 1 base and J by 6 bases, leaving 7 bases between them. The CDR3 length is 13 residues. Germline CDR1 is SGHAT and CDR2 is FQNNGV. This CDR3 is CASSLGGLQPQHF. Here the CDR3 DNA reads TGTGCCAGCAGCTTAGGGGGGCTTCAGCCCCAGCATTTT.

This clone is classed as medium-sized. The rearrangement links TRBV28 to TRBJ2-7; 9 positions match TRBD2. The CDR3 consists of 15 residues. The germline V gene encodes CDR1 MDHEN and CDR2 SYDVKM. Trimming took 7 bases from V and 1 from J; bases not matched to a gene: 8. CDR3 protein: CASILTSGLSYEQYF. DNA for the CDR3: TGTGCCAGCATCCTTACTAGCGGGTTATCCTACGAGCAGTACTTC. Filled out from reference TRBV28 and TRBJ2-7, the complete variable domain reads DVKVTQSSRYLVKRTGEKVFLECVQDMDHENMFWYRQDPGLGLRLIYFSYDVKMKEKGDIPEGYSVSREKKERFSLILESASTNQTSMYLCASILTSGLSYEQYFGPGTRLTVT.

This rearrangement joins TRBV9 to TRBJ2-5, with D possibly matching TRBD2 (6 bases). CDR1 and CDR2 from the germline V gene are SGDLS and YYNGEE. The CDR3 extends over 15 amino acids. Trimming stripped 4 bases from V and 5 bases from J, with 18 bases between. The CDR3 region has the DNA TGTGCCAGCAGCCCCAGGGATGGAGGGCCGGAGACCCAGTACTTC. It yields the protein CASSPRDGGPETQYF.

In its sample, this clone was seen many times. The rearrangement uses TRBV5-1 and TRBJ2-5; 7 nucleotides line up with TRBD2. V was clipped by 4 bases and J by 5 bases; unmatched bases: 5. This CDR3 has 13 residues. Germline V CDR1 and CDR2: SGHRS, YFSETQ. DNA for the CDR3: TGCGCCAGCAGCCAGGGAGGGGTCGAGACCCAGTACTTC. Encoded protein: CASSQGGVETQYF. The full variable domain, its missing parts supplied by reference TRBV5-1 and TRBJ2-5, is KAGVTQTPRYLIKTRGQQVTLSCSPISGHRSVSWYQQTPGQGLQFLFEYFSETQRNKGNFPGRFSGRQFSNSRSEMNVSTLELGDSALYLCASSQGGVETQYFGPGTRLLVL.

This clone was seen more than once but under ten times. This chain uses TRBV29-1 with TRBJ1-2, with no clear D. This CDR3 is built from 12 residues. Germline CDR1 reads SQVTM; CDR2 reads ANQGSEA. The V end lost 2 bases, the J end lost 0 bases, and 4 bases lay between the germline ends. CDR3 nucleotides: TGCAGCGTTGAAACAGCTAACTATGGCTACACCTTC. Translated, it gives CSVETANYGYTF.

A few counts support this clone. V usage is TRBV2 and J usage is TRBJ2-7; no clear D. Germline V lookup: CDR1 SNHLY, CDR2 FYNNEI. The length of the CDR3 is 14 residues. Trimming removed 1 base at V and 4 bases at J, with 11 bases between. DNA for the CDR3: TGTGCCAGCAGTGAAGTTCTGCGCCCTTACGAGCAGTACTTC. Protein sequence: CASSEVLRPYEQYF.

The chain recombines TRBV5-1 with TRBJ2-7; D might be TRBD1 (5 bases). V gave up 2 bases and J gave up 6 bases, with 12 bases separating them. This CDR3 is built from 13 residues. The germline V gene encodes CDR1 SGHRS and CDR2 YFSETQ. The CDR3 sequence: CASSLEVRGEQYF. The CDR3 coding sequence is TGCGCCAGCAGCTTAGAAGTAAGGGGCGAGCAGTACTTC.

The sample holds many counts of this clone. The rearrangement joins TRBV6-2 or TRBV6-3 to TRBJ1-5; 8 positions agree with TRBD1. Germline CDR1 and CDR2: MNHEY and SVGEGT. The CDR3 is 15 residues long. V lost 0 bases and J lost 7; bases outside the gene matches: 5. DNA of the CDR3: TGTGCCAGCAGTTACTCGGGACAGGTGGAACAGCCCCAGCATTTT. This encodes CASSYSGQVEQPQHF.